This T cell receptor (beta chain) is drawn from a study of siplizumab effects on memory and regulatory T cells. Study-wide findings and caveats: Alloreactive sequences from unstimulated CD4+ memory cells fell significantly with siplizumab.

This table comes from immunoSEQ multiplex PCR, and its TCRdb copy is limited to in-frame clones, with some not included. This repertoire shows 50,000 to 55,000 clones, about 97% found once; its top ten account for approximately 0.59%. Three pairs of donors had their unstimulated naive, memory, effector memory and TEMRA subsets sequenced. The CDR3 runs to 15 residues. Germline trimming cut 6 bases from V and 3 bases from J; bases unmatched to any gene: 11. Germline V gene data show CDR1 as LNHDA and CDR2 as SQIVND (reference sequence). This clone has just one count. Its matching antigen is unknown. This receptor was identified in a human donor in good health. The sequencing input was naive CD4+ T cells sorted from blood. The V call is TRBV19, the J call TRBJ2-7; 7 bases fit TRBD1. The CDR3 spells CASRAEGANNYEQYF. The CDR3 bases are TGTGCCAGTAGGGCAGAGGGGGCGAATAACTACGAGCAGTACTTC.